This passage covers 30 T cell receptor beta chains from one sample sequenced in a study of blood T cell repertoires in COVID-19. Clones were sequenced by immunoSEQ multiplex PCR, and TCRdb holds only the in-frame ones, with some missing. The table lists approximately 92,000 clones, just over 85% of them singletons, with 10% to 15% in the top ten. The sequenced sample was peripheral blood. These receptors were obtained from a woman aged 60-70 years in a cohort sampled during active or convalescent COVID-19.

Only one count was recorded for this clone. The V call is TRBV7-2, the J call TRBJ1-1; D is uncertain. The germline V and J ends were trimmed by 0 bases and 0 bases, with 8 bases remaining between them. This CDR3 has 15 residues. Germline loops: CDR1 SGHTA, CDR2 FQGNSA. The DNA for the CDR3 is TGTGCCAGCAGCTTAGCTCGCGGATTGAACACTGAAGCTTTCTTT. Amino acid sequence: CASSLARGLNTEAFF.

J is TRBJ2-7 and V is TRBV5-1; 8 bases align to TRBD2. The V segment lost 3 bases and the J segment 6 bases; nucleotides outside the gene matches: 5. In germline, CDR1 is SGHRS, CDR2 YFSETQ. The CDR3 covers 13 residues. CDR3 DNA sequence: TGCGCCAGCAGCTCGCGGGGGGAACCCGAGCAGTACTTC. Translating it yields CASSSRGEPEQYF.

V usage is TRBV5-8 and J usage is TRBJ1-2, with D possibly being TRBD1 (5 bases). V lost 4 bases and J 4 bases, leaving 17 bases between the germline ends. Germline V gene sequence: CDR1 SGHTS, CDR2 YDEGEE. This CDR3 is built from 15 residues. CDR3 in amino acids: CASSPGRRGGYGYTF. DNA for the CDR3: TGTGCCAGCAGCCCGGGACGGAGGGGAGGCTATGGCTACACCTTC.

The V and J genes are TRBV19 and TRBJ1-3, with D perhaps matching TRBD1 (6 bases). V was clipped by 6 bases and J by 4 bases, with 13 bases between them. This CDR3 is built from 14 residues. CDR1 and CDR2 from the germline V gene are LNHDA and SQIVND (reference sequence). CDR3 DNA: TGTGCCAGTAGATCCAGGGGTACCGGAAACACCATATATTTT. Translated, it gives CASRSRGTGNTIYF.

The genes are TRBV7-9 and TRBJ2-5, with 8 bases identical to TRBD2. This CDR3 has 17 amino acids. The germline gives CDR1 SEHNR, CDR2 FQNEAQ (reference sequence). V dropped 1 base and J dropped 5; count of bases not matched to a gene: 12. The CDR3 region has the DNA TGTGCCAGCAGCTTAGGAAGGCGAGGGAGCGGGAGTGAGACCCAGTACTTC. Amino acids: CASSLGRRGSGSETQYF.

The chain links TRBV5-8 to TRBJ2-5, with TRBD1 matching over 8 bases. The CDR3 covers 14 residues. Germline trimming cut 4 bases from V and 1 base from J; bases unmatched to any gene: 3. Per the germline V gene, CDR1 is SGHTS and CDR2 is YDEGEE. CDR3 loop: CASSPGQAQETQYF. DNA for the CDR3: TGTGCCAGCAGCCCGGGACAGGCCCAAGAGACCCAGTACTTC. The full variable domain, with the rest looked up from reference TRBV5-8 and TRBJ2-5, is EAGVTQSPTHLIKTRGQQATLRCSPISGHTSVYWYQQALGLGLQFLLWYDEGEERNRGNFPPRFSGRQFPNYSSELNVNALELEDSALYLCASSPGQAQETQYFGPGTRLLVL.

The CDR3, as DNA: TGCAGCGTTTCAACAGGGACCGCGGGCAATGAGCAGTTCTTC. Its protein is CSVSTGTAGNEQFF. The chain recombines TRBV29-1 with TRBJ2-1, with D perhaps matching TRBD1 (6 bases). The germline V gene has CDR1 SQVTM and CDR2 ANQGSEA. Between the trimmed V and J ends, which lost 5 bases and 6 bases, there was a span of 17 bases. CDR3 length equals 14 residues.

This sequence joins TRBV11-1 and TRBJ2-7; D is possibly TRBD2 (5 bases). V lost 5 bases and J 3 bases, leaving 14 bases between the germline ends. Germline V lookup: CDR1 SGHAT, CDR2 FQDESV (reference sequence). This CDR3 has 14 residues. This CDR3 is CASSPRTGNYEQYF. The CDR3 DNA reads as TGTGCCAGCAGCCCCCGGACCGGGAACTACGAGCAGTACTTC.

V and J are TRBV9 and TRBJ1-6; 7 bases fit TRBD1. The CDR3 is made up of 15 amino acids. V trimming: 1 base; J trimming: 5 bases; junction bases outside the gene matches: 3. CDR1 and CDR2 (germline): SGDLS, YYNGEE. CDR3 in amino acids: CASSVRQGHNSPLHF. DNA for the CDR3: TGTGCCAGCAGCGTAAGACAGGGCCATAATTCACCCCTCCACTTT. The whole variable domain, filled in from reference TRBV9 and TRBJ1-6, reads DSGVTQTPKHLITATGQRVTLRCSPRSGDLSVYWYQQSLDQGLQFLIQYYNGEERAKGNILERFSAQQFPDLHSELNLSSLELGDSALYFCASSVRQGHNSPLHFGNGTRLTVT.

The chain links TRBV10-3 to TRBJ1-2; 7 bases are shared with TRBD1. This CDR3 has 16 amino acids. Germline V lookup: CDR1 ENHRY, CDR2 SYGVKD. Trimming took 2 bases from V and 4 from J; bases not matched to a gene: 10. Written as DNA, the CDR3 is TGTGCCATCAGTGAGCCGCCGGGACAGCCCAGCTATGGCTACACCTTC. This translates into CAISEPPGQPSYGYTF.

The CDR3 DNA follows: TGCGCCAGCAGCTTGGTAGGGGGCGACTATGGCTACACCTTC. Translating it yields CASSLVGGDYGYTF. The gene calls are TRBV5-1 and TRBJ1-2; 7 positions agree with TRBD1. Trimming removed 0 bases from V and 3 bases from J; junction bases left unmatched: 2. The CDR3 has 14 amino acids. The germline V gene has CDR1 SGHRS and CDR2 YFSETQ.

This chain links TRBV5-6 with TRBJ2-3; 11 bases map to TRBD2. V was clipped by 5 bases and J by 2 bases; unmatched bases: 10. Germline CDR1 is SGHDT and CDR2 is YYEEEE. This CDR3 comprises 17 residues. The CDR3 is CASSHTRLAGPTDTQYF. The DNA for the CDR3 is TGTGCCAGCAGTCATACCCGACTAGCGGGACCCACAGATACGCAGTATTTT.

The V gene is TRBV5-1, the J gene TRBJ1-1; 9 positions match TRBD1. The germline CDR1 and CDR2 sequences are SGHRS and YFSETQ. The CDR3 contains 16 residues. With 4 bases clipped from V and 1 base from J, the junction kept 8 bases outside the gene matches. The CDR3 DNA is TGCGCCAGCAGCATTACAGGGGGCGCTAGGAACACTGAAGCTTTCTTT. Translated, it gives CASSITGGARNTEAFF.

The chain links TRBV20-1 to TRBJ1-2; TRBD1 matches at 7 bases. Germline-derived CDR1 and CDR2 are DFQATT and SNEGSKA (reference sequence). The CDR3 is 11 amino acids. This chain's CDR3 is CREYRGSGYTF. As DNA, the CDR3 is TGCAGAGAATACAGGGGTAGTGGCTACACCTTC.

This clone was observed once. CDR3 region: CASRLAVRQGTGYTF. The CDR3 nucleotides read TGTGCAAGTCGCTTAGCGGTAAGACAGGGGACTGGCTACACCTTC. The chain recombines TRBV12-2 with TRBJ1-2; TRBD1 is the table's D call and was not checked against the DNA. TRBV12-2 is shown as a pseudogene. This CDR3 has 15 residues.

This clone was observed once. V and J are TRBV6-5 and TRBJ2-6; D is unresolved. Germline V CDR1 and CDR2: MNHEY, SVGAGI. With 6 bases removed from V and 4 bases from J, the gap between germline ends came to 13 bases. This CDR3 has 15 residues. The chain's CDR3 is CASRSHMRGANVLTF. The CDR3 DNA reads as TGTGCCAGCAGGTCTCACATGAGGGGGGCCAACGTCCTGACTTTC.

The J gene is TRBJ2-1, the V gene TRBV6-4; 9 nucleotides agree with TRBD1. CDR3 length: 14 amino acids. The ends lost 4 bases at V and 6 bases at J; junction bases unmatched: 4. Germline V CDR1 and CDR2: MRHNA, SNTAGT. The CDR3 DNA reads TGTGCCAGCAGTGCGTTGACAGGGGGCAATGAGCAGTTCTTC. Residues: CASSALTGGNEQFF.

This chain connects TRBV7-2 to TRBJ1-3; TRBD1 is a possible D gene (6 bases). The CDR3 consists of 17 residues. Trimming cost V 3 bases and J 0 bases, with 15 bases left between them. The germline gives CDR1 SGHTA, CDR2 FQGNSA. This CDR3 reads CASSFVYRVGSGNTIYF. Here the CDR3 DNA reads TGTGCCAGCAGCTTCGTATACAGGGTTGGCTCTGGAAACACCATATATTTT. Based on the CDR3 plus reference TRBV7-2 and TRBJ1-3, the full variable domain is GAGVSQSPSNKVTEKGKDVELRCDPISGHTALYWYRQSLGQGLEFLIYFQGNSAPDKSGLPSDRFSAERTGGSVSTLTIQRTQQEDSAVYLCASSFVYRVGSGNTIYFGEGSWLTVV.

The V gene is TRBV27, the J gene TRBJ1-2, with D unresolved. The CDR3 totals 13 residues. With 3 bases removed from V and 6 bases from J, the gap between germline ends came to 11 bases. Looked up from germline, CDR1 is MNHEY and CDR2 is SMNVEV (reference sequence). The CDR3 DNA reads TGTGCCAGCAGTTTGAGCGACCTAGATGGCTACACCTTC. The encoded protein is CASSLSDLDGYTF.

The chain employs TRBV12-5 and TRBJ2-1; D not certain. This CDR3 contains 12 residues. V dropped 0 bases and J dropped 10 bases, with 7 bases sitting between them. CDR1 and CDR2 from the germline V gene are LGHNT and FRNRAP. CDR3 loop: CASGLVRWEQFF. DNA of the CDR3: TGTGCTAGTGGTTTGGTACGGTGGGAGCAGTTCTTC.

V is TRBV20-1 and J is TRBJ1-2; tentative D call: TRBD1 (6 bases). CDR1 and CDR2 (germline): DFQATT, SNEGSKA (reference sequence). V lost 3 bases and J lost 2, with 10 bases in between. The CDR3 has 13 residues. CDR3 bases: TGCAGTGCTAGTCCCCAGGGGAACTATGGCTACACCTTC. Protein sequence: CSASPQGNYGYTF.

The rearrangement joins TRBV2 to TRBJ2-7; D might be TRBD2 (5 bases). The CDR3 is 12 amino acids. Trimming cost V 7 bases and J 4 bases, with 11 bases left between them. Germline lookup yields CDR1 SNHLY and CDR2 FYNNEI. In nucleotides, the CDR3 is TGTGCCAGCAAGGCTAGCCCGTACGAGCAGTACTTC. Translated, it gives CASKASPYEQYF.

The chain employs TRBV28 and TRBJ2-7, with 12 bases that match TRBD2. The CDR3 runs to 19 residues. With 6 bases clipped from V and 3 bases from J, the junction kept 18 bases outside the gene matches. Germline V CDR1 and CDR2: MDHEN, SYDVKM. In DNA form, the CDR3 reads TGTGCCAGCAGCCTCCTGTGGGGTCTAGCGGGAGGGTCCTACTACGAGCAGTACTTC. Amino acids: CASSLLWGLAGGSYYEQYF.

This chain connects TRBV7-3 to TRBJ2-3; perhaps TRBD2 as D (6 bases). Trimming removed 2 bases from V and 0 bases from J, with 6 bases in between. CDR1 is SGHTA and CDR2 is FQGTGA in the germline V gene. This CDR3 region has 14 residues. The CDR3 loop reads CASSLAGSTDTQYF. The CDR3 DNA sequence: TGTGCCAGCAGCTTAGCGGGAAGCACAGATACGCAGTATTTT.

The table lists this clone with a count of one. This sequence joins TRBV5-1 and TRBJ1-4; 9 bases are a match to TRBD1. The CDR3 totals 15 residues. CDR1 is SGHRS, CDR2 YFSETQ, per germline. Unmatched junction bases numbered 5, after V lost 4 bases and J lost 4 bases. The CDR3 DNA sequence: TGCGCCAGCAGCCCTGGGACAGGGTTTAATGAAAAACTGTTTTTT. Protein sequence: CASSPGTGFNEKLFF. Full variable domain (outside the CDR3, taken from reference TRBV5-1 and TRBJ1-4): KAGVTQTPRYLIKTRGQQVTLSCSPISGHRSVSWYQQTPGQGLQFLFEYFSETQRNKGNFPGRFSGRQFSNSRSEMNVSTLELGDSALYLCASSPGTGFNEKLFFGSGTQLSVL.

The CDR3 DNA reads as TGTGCCAGCAGCCAGGATCTGACAGGGGCCTATGGCTACACCTTC. Its protein is CASSQDLTGAYGYTF. The chain has TRBV3-1 (or the pseudogene TRBV3-2) and TRBJ1-2, with TRBD1 identical over 8 bases. Germline V lookup: CDR1 LGHDT, CDR2 YNNKEL (reference sequence). V dropped 3 bases and J dropped 4; count of bases not matched to a gene: 7. CDR3 length equals 15 residues.

This chain connects TRBV21-1 to TRBJ1-2; the DNA was not used to check the table's D call, TRBD1. TRBV21-1 counts as a pseudogene. The CDR3 has 17 amino acids. CDR3 amino acids: CASSLPGQGAEIYGYTF. The CDR3 DNA reads TGTGCCAGCAGCCTACCGGGACAGGGGGCCGAAATCTATGGCTACACCTTC.

This CDR3 reads CASSVVGGWSGNTIYF. DNA of the CDR3: TGTGCCAGCAGCGTAGTGGGGGGATGGTCTGGAAACACCATATATTTT. The chain uses TRBV9 and TRBJ1-3; tentatively, D is TRBD1 (5 bases). The CDR3 runs to 16 residues. V was cut by 0 bases and J by 1 base, with 11 bases left in between. Germline V CDR1 and CDR2: SGDLS, YYNGEE.

This clone occurred a few times. The chain uses TRBV27 and TRBJ1-2; 11 bases match TRBD1. V gave up 6 bases and J gave up 2 bases; unmatched junction bases: 11. This CDR3 is 17 amino acids long. Germline values: CDR1 MNHEY, CDR2 SMNVEV (reference sequence). CDR3 nucleotides: TGTGCCAGCAGCCGCGGGACAGGGGGAGGTTCCAACTATGGCTACACCTTC. Translating gives CASSRGTGGGSNYGYTF.

V gene TRBV5-1 combines with J gene TRBJ1-1; 9 nucleotides agree with TRBD1. Germline lookup yields CDR1 SGHRS and CDR2 YFSETQ. Trimming cost V 4 bases and J 5 bases; bases outside gene matches: 12. CDR3 size: 16 residues. DNA for the CDR3: TGCGCCAGCAGCCCCGGGACAGGGCTAAGGTTGACTGAAGCTTTCTTT. This gives the protein CASSPGTGLRLTEAFF.